This TCR beta chain comes out of a study of graft-versus-host responses after intestinal transplantation. As for the study in general: Recipients were given multivisceral, liver-intestinal, or isolated intestinal transplants. General study results and limits: The marrow of recipients harbored GvH clones, and ileum or blood showed some of them first. High graft-versus-host to host-versus-graft clonal ratios were found in allografts of patients who had graft-donor T cell macrochimerism.

With regard to this clone: Its target is unknown.

The method was immunoSEQ multiplex PCR; TCRdb's version includes in-frame clones alone and lacks a portion of them. The sample yields tens of thousands of clones, approximately 92% seen once. This CDR3 spans 16 amino acids. CDR1 is SNHLY and CDR2 is FYNNEI in the germline V gene. V shed 10 bases and J 4 bases; nucleotides not matched to a gene: 15. Source: unstimulated CD4+ T cells sorted from spleen or lymph node cells, taken before intestinal transplant. The TCR comes from a human donor who received an intestinal transplant. This chain links TRBV2 with TRBJ2-2; TRBD1 matches 7 bases. In nucleotides, the CDR3 is TGTGCCAACAGCGAAGCCCGACAGGGCACCACCGGGGAGCTGTTTTTT. Its protein is CANSEARQGTTGELFF.